Shown below are 24 T cell receptor beta chains from a single sample sequenced in a study of cytomegalovirus exposure and HLA in healthy donors. This table comes from immunoSEQ multiplex PCR, and its TCRdb copy is limited to in-frame clones, with some not included. The data show some 350,000 clones, around 90% seen once. The sequenced sample consisted of PBMCs. The source is a woman between 25 and 40 years old in good health and CMV-seropositive.

Note on this clone: Germline is not matched at one junction end, which may reflect a read error. The chain combines TRBV28 with TRBJ1-5, with D uncertain. The germline V gene encodes CDR1 MDHEN and CDR2 SYDVKM. This CDR3 comprises 14 residues. In DNA form, the CDR3 reads TGTGCCAGCAGTTTGGCCAGACATCATCAGTCCCAGCATTTT. It yields the protein CASSLARHHQSQHF.

This clone was seen a single time. The chain couples TRBV28 to TRBJ2-7; TRBD2 aligns across 9 bases. The V segment lost 5 bases and the J segment 3 bases; nucleotides outside the gene matches: 11. Germline V lookup: CDR1 MDHEN, CDR2 SYDVKM. The CDR3 is made up of 16 amino acids. The CDR3 loop is CASSLGGGRGDYEQYF. The CDR3 nucleotides read TGTGCCAGCAGTCTTGGGGGCGGGAGGGGAGACTACGAGCAGTACTTC.

The chain carries TRBV6-1 and TRBJ2-7, with a weak D call TRBD1 (5 bases). Germline V gene sequence: CDR1 MNHNS, CDR2 SASEGT. V was trimmed by 7 bases and J by 0 bases, leaving 16 bases between them. The CDR3 consists of 15 residues. The CDR3 spells CASKVADTGSYEQYF. The CDR3, as DNA: TGTGCCAGCAAAGTGGCGGATACAGGCTCCTACGAGCAGTACTTC.

V usage is TRBV27 and J usage is TRBJ2-7, with a weak D call TRBD2 (6 bases). The length of the CDR3 is 14 residues. V was shortened by 8 bases and J by 0 bases, with 14 bases between the two germline ends. Germline V gene data show CDR1 as MNHEY and CDR2 as SMNVEV (reference sequence). The CDR3 coding sequence is TGTGCCAGCTCAATAGCGACTAGCTCCTACGAGCAGTACTTC. This translates into CASSIATSSYEQYF.

J is TRBJ2-7 and V is TRBV19, with a tentative D call TRBD1 (8 bases). Germline CDR1 LNHDA, CDR2 SQIVND (reference sequence). The CDR3 sequence is 15 residues long. The V end was cut by 3 bases, the J end by 4 bases, with 16 bases between. CDR3 coding DNA: TGTGCCAGTAGTATCTTTCACAGGGGGGGATACGAGCAGTACTTC. It codes for CASSIFHRGGYEQYF. Variable domain in full (rest from reference TRBV19 and TRBJ2-7): DGGITQSPKYLFRKEGQNVTLSCEQNLNHDAMYWYRQDPGQGLRLIYYSQIVNDFQKGDIAEGYSVSREKKESFPLTVTSAQKNPTAFYLCASSIFHRGGYEQYFGPGTRLTVT.

Comment on this clone: At one end, the junction sequence differs from germline, possibly due to a read error. This chain joins TRBV9 and TRBJ2-1; 7 bases fit TRBD1. CDR1 and CDR2 from the germline V gene are SGDLS and YYNGEE. This CDR3 region has 18 residues. This chain's CDR3 is CASSVGPERTGRAADQVF. The CDR3 bases are TGTGCCAGCAGCGTAGGGCCCGAACGGACAGGCCGGGCCGCAGACCAGGTCTTC.

The V gene is TRBV5-1, the J gene TRBJ2-3, with D perhaps given as TRBD1 or TRBD2 (5 bases each). Germline V gives CDR1 SGHRS, CDR2 YFSETQ. Trimming took off 6 bases at V and 5 bases at J, with 16 bases between the two ends. The CDR3 is made up of 14 amino acids. The CDR3 spells CASTTGGTGDTQYF. The CDR3 DNA follows: TGCGCCAGCACAACAGGTGGGACGGGAGATACGCAGTATTTT.

The table lists this clone with a few counts. The V call is TRBV11-2, the J call TRBJ1-2; D perhaps matches TRBD1 (6 bases). The V gene's germline CDR1 is SGHAT and CDR2 FQNNGV. With 2 bases removed from V and 0 bases from J, the gap between germline ends came to 10 bases. This CDR3 spans 15 amino acids. In DNA form, the CDR3 reads TGTGCCAGCAGCTTAAGCGGGGGGCCTAACTATGGCTACACCTTC. Translated: CASSLSGGPNYGYTF.

V and J are TRBV9 and TRBJ1-3; D possibly corresponds to TRBD1 (6 bases). CDR1 and CDR2 from the germline V gene are SGDLS and YYNGEE. There are 17 residues in the CDR3. V was cut by 0 bases and J by 3 bases, with 16 bases left in between. CDR3 DNA sequence: TGTGCCAGCAGCGTAGGGGACACTTCGTTGGGTGGAAACACCATATATTTT. It encodes CASSVGDTSLGGNTIYF. Variable domain in full (rest from reference TRBV9 and TRBJ1-3): DSGVTQTPKHLITATGQRVTLRCSPRSGDLSVYWYQQSLDQGLQFLIQYYNGEERAKGNILERFSAQQFPDLHSELNLSSLELGDSALYFCASSVGDTSLGGNTIYFGEGSWLTVV.

CDR3 bases: TGTGCCAGCAGGGACCCATATGCAACTAATGAAAAACTGTTTTTT. Its translation: CASRDPYATNEKLFF. The V gene is TRBV6-5, the J gene TRBJ1-4; no firm D call. The CDR3 totals 15 residues. V gave up 6 bases and J gave up 0 bases, with 11 bases separating them. Germline CDR1 and CDR2: MNHEY and SVGAGI.

CDR3 region: CSVELAVETQYF. In nucleotides, the CDR3 is TGCAGCGTTGAACTAGCAGTAGAGACCCAGTACTTC. The chain is built from TRBV29-1 and TRBJ2-5, with D tentatively TRBD2 (5 bases). The ends were cut back, 2 bases at V and 4 bases at J, with 8 bases in the middle. The CDR3 consists of 12 residues. Germline values: CDR1 SQVTM, CDR2 ANQGSEA.

The chain joins TRBV28 to TRBJ2-7, with 10 positions matching TRBD1. J lost 6 bases, V lost 5 bases, and 7 bases had no gene match. Germline CDR1 reads MDHEN; CDR2 reads SYDVKM. This CDR3 is 14 amino acids long. CDR3 in amino acids: CASSVRQGAVEQYF. CDR3 nucleotides: TGTGCCAGCAGTGTAAGACAGGGGGCGGTCGAGCAGTACTTC.

The chain combines TRBV7-9 with TRBJ2-5; 8 nucleotides agree with TRBD1. The V gene end was trimmed by 5 bases and the J gene end by 1 base; junction bases not matched to a gene: 9. The CDR3 is 16 residues long. CDR1 is SEHNR and CDR2 is FQNEAQ in the germline V gene (reference sequence). The CDR3 here is CASSVIRGPFQETQYF. The CDR3 DNA is TGTGCCAGCAGCGTTATCAGGGGGCCCTTCCAAGAGACCCAGTACTTC.

This sequence joins TRBV28 and TRBJ1-5; D not certain. Germline-derived CDR1 and CDR2 are MDHEN and SYDVKM. The CDR3 is 15 residues long. V lost 11 bases and J 0 bases, leaving 17 bases between the germline ends. The CDR3 DNA sequence: TGTGCCGTCCGAGCAGCAGGATATAGCAATCAGCCCCAGCATTTT. This sequence encodes CAVRAAGYSNQPQHF.

In this sample, this clone turned up once. V is TRBV15 and J is TRBJ2-3; D remains unclear. This CDR3 has 13 residues. V was clipped by 8 bases and J by 1 base, with 10 bases between them. Per germline, CDR1 LNHNV and CDR2 YYDKDF (reference sequence). The CDR3 region has the DNA TGTGCCACCGGGAAATACCGCACAGATACGCAGTATTTT. As protein: CATGKYRTDTQYF. Filled out from reference TRBV15 and TRBJ2-3, the complete variable domain reads DAMVIQNPRYQVTQFGKPVTLSCSQTLNHNVMYWYQQKSSQAPKLLFHYYDKDFNNEADTPDNFQSRRPNTSFCFLDIRSPGLGDTAMYLCATGKYRTDTQYFGPGTRLTVL.

The V call is TRBV2, the J call TRBJ1-6, with D possibly matching TRBD1 (5 bases). Trimming took off 4 bases at V and 13 bases at J, with 14 bases between the two ends. The CDR3 consists of 13 residues. Germline values: CDR1 SNHLY, CDR2 FYNNEI. The CDR3 region has the DNA TGTGCCAGCAGTGGTAGCAGGGAGACTCCCCTCCACTTT. It yields the protein CASSGSRETPLHF.

This chain joins TRBV5-6 and TRBJ1-1; D is perhaps TRBD1 (5 bases). The V end was cut by 4 bases, the J end by 4 bases, with 14 bases between. The germline V gene encodes CDR1 SGHDT and CDR2 YYEEEE. This CDR3 is built from 14 residues. The CDR3: CASSPPGIGTEAFF. The CDR3 DNA sequence: TGTGCCAGCAGCCCGCCAGGGATAGGCACTGAAGCTTTCTTT. Supplemented by reference TRBV5-6 and TRBJ1-1, the full variable domain reads DAGVTQSPTHLIKTRGQQVTLRCSPKSGHDTVSWYQQALGQGPQFIFQYYEEEERQRGNFPDRFSGHQFPNYSSELNVNALLLGDSALYLCASSPPGIGTEAFFGQGTRLTVV.

V usage is TRBV6-5 and J usage is TRBJ1-5, with D tentatively TRBD1 (5 bases). CDR3 size: 13 residues. V lost 6 bases and J 6 bases, leaving 12 bases between the germline ends. From germline, CDR1 is MNHEY and CDR2 SVGAGI. Here the CDR3 DNA reads TGTGCCAGCAGGCAGGGAATCAGTCAGCCCCAGCATTTT. Translating gives CASRQGISQPQHF.

This clone was seen only a few times. The chain couples TRBV6-1 to TRBJ2-7; D is ambiguous. CDR1 is MNHNS, CDR2 SASEGT, per germline. The V gene lost 2 bases and the J gene lost 7 bases, with 18 bases spanning the gap. The CDR3 has 15 residues. The CDR3 DNA reads as TGTGCCAGCAGTGAATCGCCAGTCCAGGTGAGGGAGCAGTACTTC. This gives the protein CASSESPVQVREQYF.

The chain links TRBV6-5 to TRBJ1-1, with TRBD1 matching over 7 bases. CDR1 and CDR2 from the germline V gene are MNHEY and SVGAGI. The V gene end was trimmed by 6 bases and the J gene end by 5 bases; junction bases not matched to a gene: 6. The CDR3 length is 13 residues. CDR3 sequence reads: CASRFDRVTEAFF. CDR3 nucleotides: TGTGCCAGCAGGTTTGACAGGGTGACTGAAGCTTTCTTT.

This chain connects TRBV27 to TRBJ2-7; D remains unclear. The V and J ends lost 7 bases and 5 bases respectively, with 21 bases between them. The CDR3 is made up of 15 amino acids. CDR1 is MNHEY, CDR2 SMNVEV, per germline (reference sequence). The CDR3 region has the DNA TGTGCCAGCAAACAGCGTTCCCCCACCGTGGACGAGCAGTACTTC. This codes for CASKQRSPTVDEQYF.

The DNA for the CDR3 is TGTGCCAGCAGGCGAGGCAGGGAAGCTGAAGCTTTCTTT. Its protein is CASRRGREAEAFF. The chain combines TRBV27 with TRBJ1-1; D is possibly TRBD1 (5 bases). The CDR3 is 13 residues long. Trimming cost V 6 bases and J 6 bases, with 14 bases left between them. CDR1 and CDR2 from the germline V gene are MNHEY and SMNVEV (reference sequence).

The chain carries TRBV27 and TRBJ2-2; D might be TRBD1 or TRBD2, each matching 5 bases. Germline V gene data show CDR1 as MNHEY and CDR2 as SMNVEV (reference sequence). Trimming left V 4 bases short and J 2 bases short, with 8 bases between. This CDR3 has 14 amino acids. The CDR3 DNA reads TGTGCCAGCAGTTCCGGGACCAACACCGGGGAGCTGTTTTTT. It translates to CASSSGTNTGELFF.

This chain links TRBV7-9 with TRBJ1-1; D remains unclear. CDR3 length: 13 amino acids. The germline gives CDR1 SEHNR, CDR2 FQNEAQ (reference sequence). The V end lost 3 bases, the J end lost 1 base, and 6 bases lay between the germline ends. CDR3 DNA: TGTGCCAGCAGCTTCCCTCCGAACACTGAAGCTTTCTTT. Protein product: CASSFPPNTEAFF.